The 13 T cell receptor beta chains given below trace back to one sample, sequenced in a study of blood T cell repertoires in COVID-19. Profiling relied on immunoSEQ multiplex PCR, and the TCRdb table lists in-frame clones only, not all of them. The repertoire holds about 380,000 clones, with around 85% as singletons. Source material: peripheral blood. The receptors were sampled from a woman between 18 and 29 years old with acute or convalescent COVID-19.

J is TRBJ1-2 and V is TRBV7-9, with 9 bases aligning to TRBD1. The ends lost 6 bases at V and 7 bases at J; junction bases unmatched: 9. Germline-derived CDR1 and CDR2 are SEHNR and FQNEAQ (reference sequence). This CDR3 is 14 amino acids long. CDR3 region: CASSRGQGLGGYTF. CDR3 sequence (DNA): TGTGCCAGCAGTCGGGGACAGGGTCTAGGTGGCTACACCTTC. Based on the CDR3 plus reference TRBV7-9 and TRBJ1-2, the full variable domain is DTGVSQNPRHKITKRGQNVTFRCDPISEHNRLYWYRQTLGQGPEFLTYFQNEAQLEKSRLLSDRFSAERPKGSFSTLEIQRTEQGDSAMYLCASSRGQGLGGYTFGSGTRLTVV.

The CDR3 coding sequence is TGTGCCACCAGCAGAGGGACAGAGAACACCGGGGAGCTGTTTTTT. This sequence encodes CATSRGTENTGELFF. The chain has TRBV15 and TRBJ2-2, with D possibly TRBD1 on 6 matching bases. The CDR3 totals 15 residues. V was clipped by 1 base and J by 1 base, with 7 bases between them. Germline-derived CDR1 and CDR2 are LNHNV and YYDKDF (reference sequence). The complete variable domain, with remaining parts taken from reference TRBV15 and TRBJ2-2, reads DAMVIQNPRYQVTQFGKPVTLSCSQTLNHNVMYWYQQKSSQAPKLLFHYYDKDFNNEADTPDNFQSRRPNTSFCFLDIRSPGLGDTAMYLCATSRGTENTGELFFGEGSRLTVL.

The chain employs TRBV28 and TRBJ2-2, with D unclear. Germline values: CDR1 MDHEN, CDR2 SYDVKM. V was shortened by 3 bases and J by 4 bases, with 3 bases between the two germline ends. This CDR3 comprises 12 residues. CDR3 in DNA: TGTGCCAGCAGTTTCCTCACCGGGGAGCTGTTTTTT. Protein product: CASSFLTGELFF.

This clone was observed a handful of times. This sequence joins TRBV6-5 and TRBJ1-6; D is unclear. Germline assignment: CDR1 MNHEY and CDR2 SVGAGI. V was pared by 10 bases and J by 2 bases, with 12 bases between. The CDR3 has 14 amino acids. The CDR3 is CATAPEAYNSPLHF. The DNA of the CDR3 is TGTGCCACCGCCCCGGAGGCCTATAATTCACCCCTCCACTTT.

The J gene is TRBJ1-6, the V gene TRBV3-1 (or the pseudogene TRBV3-2); D unresolved. This CDR3 is built from 13 residues. V was shortened by 1 base and J by 8 bases, with 6 bases between the two germline ends. The germline V gene encodes CDR1 LGHDT and CDR2 YNNKEL (reference sequence). DNA of the CDR3: TGTGCCAGCAGCCAAGGTCCGGATTCACCCCTCCACTTT. Its translation is CASSQGPDSPLHF.

This clone appeared a single time. The V gene is TRBV30, the J gene TRBJ2-7, with unresolved D. Trimming stripped 3 bases from V and 0 bases from J, with 9 bases between. This CDR3 is built from 13 residues. Germline values: CDR1 GTSNPN, CDR2 SVGIG (reference sequence). Here the CDR3 reads CAWRAESSYEQYF. The CDR3 bases are TGTGCCTGGAGGGCAGAAAGCTCCTACGAGCAGTACTTC.

The gene calls are TRBV5-1 and TRBJ2-3, with TRBD2 matching over 8 bases. V shed 0 bases and J 3 bases; nucleotides not matched to a gene: 6. The CDR3 has 16 amino acids. Germline V gives CDR1 SGHRS, CDR2 YFSETQ. CDR3: CASSLVSGVRTDTQYF. In DNA, the CDR3 is TGCGCCAGCAGCTTGGTTAGCGGGGTGAGAACAGATACGCAGTATTTT.

This chain joins TRBV5-1 and TRBJ2-2; unclear D gene. The CDR3 loop spans 12 amino acids. Germline CDR1 and CDR2: SGHRS and YFSETQ. The V and J ends lost 0 bases and 6 bases respectively, with 3 bases between them. The CDR3, as DNA: TGCGCCAGCAGCTTGGTCGCCGGGGAGCTGTTTTTT. It translates to CASSLVAGELFF.

In this sample, this clone turned up once. The CDR3: CASSLVVPGAYEQYF. The CDR3 DNA reads TGTGCCAGCAGCTTAGTTGTCCCGGGGGCCTACGAGCAGTACTTC. The rearrangement uses TRBV7-9 and TRBJ2-7; D perhaps matches TRBD2 (6 bases). V was shortened by 1 base and J by 2 bases, with 12 bases between the two germline ends. Germline CDR1 is SEHNR and CDR2 is FQNEAQ (reference sequence). The CDR3 is made up of 15 amino acids. Full variable domain (rest looked up from reference TRBV7-9 and TRBJ2-7): DTGVSQNPRHKITKRGQNVTFRCDPISEHNRLYWYRQTLGQGPEFLTYFQNEAQLEKSRLLSDRFSAERPKGSFSTLEIQRTEQGDSAMYLCASSLVVPGAYEQYFGPGTRLTVT.

The chain has TRBV7-6 and TRBJ2-3; 7 bases agree with TRBD1. This CDR3 comprises 17 residues. The V gene end was trimmed by 6 bases and the J gene end by 0 bases; junction bases not matched to a gene: 12. Looked up from germline, CDR1 is SGHVS and CDR2 is FNYEAQ. In DNA form, the CDR3 reads TGTGCCAGCAGTTCCGAGGGGGCGGCCTCTAGCACAGATACGCAGTATTTT. Translation: CASSSEGAASSTDTQYF.

The chain has TRBV30 and TRBJ1-1; possibly TRBD1 for D (5 bases). With 2 bases removed from V and 3 bases from J, the gap between germline ends came to 13 bases. In germline, CDR1 is GTSNPN, CDR2 SVGIG (reference sequence). This CDR3 is built from 14 residues. The CDR3, as DNA: TGTGCCTGGAGTTATGGCGCCAGGGACACTGAAGCTTTCTTT. Translation gives CAWSYGARDTEAFF.

V and J are TRBV19 and TRBJ2-3; 7 positions agree with TRBD1. CDR1 is LNHDA, CDR2 SQIVND, per germline (reference sequence). CDR3 length equals 14 residues. V gave up 8 bases and J gave up 8 bases; unmatched junction bases: 13. CDR3 in DNA: TGTGCCAGTTTGGGTCGTCAGGGGGACCCTACGCAGTATTTT. The encoded protein is CASLGRQGDPTQYF.

This rearrangement joins TRBV3-1 (or the pseudogene TRBV3-2) to TRBJ2-1; D unresolved. CDR1 is LGHDT, CDR2 YNNKEL, per germline (reference sequence). The length of the CDR3 is 14 residues. V lost 3 bases, J lost 8 bases, and 14 bases lay in between. The CDR3 DNA reads as TGTGCCAGCAGCCAGAGCGTCGGCTCCGATGAGCAGTTCTTC. Translation: CASSQSVGSDEQFF.